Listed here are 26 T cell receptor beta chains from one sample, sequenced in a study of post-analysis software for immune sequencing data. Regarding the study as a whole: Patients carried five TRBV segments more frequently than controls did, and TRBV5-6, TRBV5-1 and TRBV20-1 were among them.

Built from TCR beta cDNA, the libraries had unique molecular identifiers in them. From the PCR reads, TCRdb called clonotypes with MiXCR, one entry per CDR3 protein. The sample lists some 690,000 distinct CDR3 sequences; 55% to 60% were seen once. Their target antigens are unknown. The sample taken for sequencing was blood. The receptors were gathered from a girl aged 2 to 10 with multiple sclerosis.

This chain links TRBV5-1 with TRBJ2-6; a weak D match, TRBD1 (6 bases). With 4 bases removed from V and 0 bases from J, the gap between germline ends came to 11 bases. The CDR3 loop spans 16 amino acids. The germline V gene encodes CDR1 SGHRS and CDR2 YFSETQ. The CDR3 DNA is TGCGCCAGCAGCATAACAGGGCTCTCTGGGGCCAACGTCCTGACTTTC. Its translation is CASSITGLSGANVLTF.

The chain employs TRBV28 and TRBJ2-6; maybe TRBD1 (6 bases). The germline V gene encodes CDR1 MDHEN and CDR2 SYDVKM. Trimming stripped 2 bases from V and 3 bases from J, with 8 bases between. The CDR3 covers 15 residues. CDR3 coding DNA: TGTGCCAGCAGTTTACTAGGGGGTGGGGCCAACGTCCTGACTTTC. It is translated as CASSLLGGGANVLTF.

The CDR3: CSAWGQADTEAFF. The CDR3 DNA reads TGCAGTGCTTGGGGACAGGCGGACACTGAAGCTTTCTTT. V and J are TRBV20-1 and TRBJ1-1; 8 bases fit TRBD1. Germline CDR1 reads DFQATT; CDR2 reads SNEGSKA (reference sequence). V dropped 5 bases and J dropped 3; count of bases not matched to a gene: 5. This CDR3 spans 13 amino acids.

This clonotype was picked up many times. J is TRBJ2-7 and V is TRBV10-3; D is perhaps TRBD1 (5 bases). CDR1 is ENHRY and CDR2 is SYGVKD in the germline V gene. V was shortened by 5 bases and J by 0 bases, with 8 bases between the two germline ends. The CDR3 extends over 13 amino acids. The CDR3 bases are TGTGCCATCAGTTCAGACAGCTCCTACGAGCAGTACTTC. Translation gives CAISSDSSYEQYF.

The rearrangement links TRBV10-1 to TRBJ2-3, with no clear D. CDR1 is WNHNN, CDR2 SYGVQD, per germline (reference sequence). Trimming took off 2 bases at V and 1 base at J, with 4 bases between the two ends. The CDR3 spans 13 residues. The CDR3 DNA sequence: TGCGCCAGCAGTGAGATAGGCACAGATACGCAGTATTTT. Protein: CASSEIGTDTQYF.

The CDR3 reads CASSWGDSYEQYF. In DNA, the CDR3 is TGTGCCAGCAGTTGGGGGGACTCCTACGAGCAGTACTTC. The chain links TRBV12-3 or TRBV12-4 to TRBJ2-7, with a possible D match to TRBD2 (6 bases). The V end lost 4 bases, the J end lost 0 bases, and 7 bases lay between the germline ends. The CDR3 totals 13 residues.

The CDR3 sequence is CSAHRGREDTQYF. The CDR3 bases are TGCAGCGCCCACAGGGGGCGGGAAGATACGCAGTATTTT. The rearrangement joins TRBV29-1 to TRBJ2-3, with TRBD1 identical over 9 bases. After removal of 7 bases from V and 5 bases from J, the junction contained 7 bases not matched to a gene. Germline V CDR1 and CDR2: SQVTM, ANQGSEA. The CDR3 has 13 residues.

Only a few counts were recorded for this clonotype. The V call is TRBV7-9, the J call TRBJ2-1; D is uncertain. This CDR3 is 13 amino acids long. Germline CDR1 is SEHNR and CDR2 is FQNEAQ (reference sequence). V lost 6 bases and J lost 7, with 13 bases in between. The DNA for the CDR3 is TGTGCCAGCAGTTCCCCGACGGTTAATGAGCAGTTCTTC. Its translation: CASSSPTVNEQFF.

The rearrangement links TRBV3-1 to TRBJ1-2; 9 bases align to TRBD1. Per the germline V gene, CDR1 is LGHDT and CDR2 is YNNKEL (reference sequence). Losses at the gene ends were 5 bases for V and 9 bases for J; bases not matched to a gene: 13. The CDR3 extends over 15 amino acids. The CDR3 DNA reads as TGTGCCAGCAGCGGGGCGGACAGGGGAAGGTGGAGCTACACCTTC. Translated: CASSGADRGRWSYTF.

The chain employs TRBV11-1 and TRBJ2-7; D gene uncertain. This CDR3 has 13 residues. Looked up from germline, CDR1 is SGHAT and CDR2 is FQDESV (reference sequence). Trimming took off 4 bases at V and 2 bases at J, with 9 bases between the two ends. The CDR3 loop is CASSSNPTYEQYF. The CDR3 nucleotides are TGTGCCAGCAGCTCGAACCCAACCTACGAGCAGTACTTC.

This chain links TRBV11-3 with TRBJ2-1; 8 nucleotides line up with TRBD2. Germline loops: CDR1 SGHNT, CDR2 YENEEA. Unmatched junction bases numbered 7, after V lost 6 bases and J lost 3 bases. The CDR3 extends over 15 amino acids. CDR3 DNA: TGTGCCAGCAGGAGGGCGGGGGGTCTCTACAATGAGCAGTTCTTC. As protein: CASRRAGGLYNEQFF. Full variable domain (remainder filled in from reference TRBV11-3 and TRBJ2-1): EAGVVQSPRYKIIEKKQPVAFWCNPISGHNTLYWYLQNLGQGPELLIRYENEEAVDDSQLPKDRFSAERLKGVDSTLKIQPAELGDSAVYLCASRRAGGLYNEQFFGPGTRLTVL.

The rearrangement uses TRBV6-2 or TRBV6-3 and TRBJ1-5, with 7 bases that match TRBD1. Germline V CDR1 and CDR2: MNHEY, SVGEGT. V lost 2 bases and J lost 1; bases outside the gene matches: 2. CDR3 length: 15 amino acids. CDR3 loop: CASSYTGESNQPQHF. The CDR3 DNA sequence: TGTGCCAGCAGTTACACAGGGGAGAGCAATCAGCCCCAGCATTTT.

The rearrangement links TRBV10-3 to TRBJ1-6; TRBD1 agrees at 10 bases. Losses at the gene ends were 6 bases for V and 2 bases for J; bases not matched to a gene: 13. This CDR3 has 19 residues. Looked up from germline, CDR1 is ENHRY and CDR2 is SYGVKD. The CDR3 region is CAIRWGDRGIFPYNSPLHF. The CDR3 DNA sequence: TGTGCCATCAGATGGGGGGACAGGGGAATATTCCCCTATAATTCACCCCTCCACTTT.

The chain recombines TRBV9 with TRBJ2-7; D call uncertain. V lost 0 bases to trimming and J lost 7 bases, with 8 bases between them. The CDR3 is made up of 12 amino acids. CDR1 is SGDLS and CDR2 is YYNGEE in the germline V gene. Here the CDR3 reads CASSVEVGEQYF. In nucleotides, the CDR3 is TGTGCCAGCAGCGTAGAAGTCGGGGAGCAGTACTTC.

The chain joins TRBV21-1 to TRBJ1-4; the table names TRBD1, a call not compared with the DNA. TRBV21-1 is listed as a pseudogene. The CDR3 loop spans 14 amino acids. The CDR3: CASIRPGGDEKLFF. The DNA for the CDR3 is TGTGCCAGCATCCGACCGGGGGGGGATGAAAAACTGTTTTTT.

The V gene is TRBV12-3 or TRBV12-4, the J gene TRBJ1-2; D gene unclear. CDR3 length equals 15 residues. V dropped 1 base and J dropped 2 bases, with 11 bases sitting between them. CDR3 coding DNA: TGTGCCAGCAGTTTAGGTCCCACAGAGAACTATGGCTACACCTTC. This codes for CASSLGPTENYGYTF.

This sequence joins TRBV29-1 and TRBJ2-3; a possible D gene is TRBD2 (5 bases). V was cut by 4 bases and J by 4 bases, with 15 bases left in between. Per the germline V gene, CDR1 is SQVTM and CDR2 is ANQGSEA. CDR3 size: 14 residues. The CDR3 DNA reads TGCAGCGTTGGGGAGATGGCGGACCCAGATACGCAGTATTTT. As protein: CSVGEMADPDTQYF.

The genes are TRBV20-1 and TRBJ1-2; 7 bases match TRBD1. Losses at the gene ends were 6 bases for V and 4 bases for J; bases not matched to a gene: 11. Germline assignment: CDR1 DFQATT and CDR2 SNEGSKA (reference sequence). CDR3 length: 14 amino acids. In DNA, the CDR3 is TGCAGTGCGCAATTTCCGGGACAGAGCTATGGCTACACCTTC. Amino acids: CSAQFPGQSYGYTF.

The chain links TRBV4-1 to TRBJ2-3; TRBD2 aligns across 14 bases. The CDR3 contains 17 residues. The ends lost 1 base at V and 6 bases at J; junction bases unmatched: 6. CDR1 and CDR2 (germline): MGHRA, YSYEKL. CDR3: CASSQARLAGGQDTQYF. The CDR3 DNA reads TGCGCCAGCAGCCAAGCCCGACTAGCGGGAGGGCAGGATACGCAGTATTTT.

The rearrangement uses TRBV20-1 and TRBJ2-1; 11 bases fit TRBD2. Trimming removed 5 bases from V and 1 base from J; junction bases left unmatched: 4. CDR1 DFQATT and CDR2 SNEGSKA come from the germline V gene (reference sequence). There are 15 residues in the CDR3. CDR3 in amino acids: CSAERTSGSYNEQFF. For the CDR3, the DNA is TGCAGTGCTGAACGGACTAGCGGGTCCTACAATGAGCAGTTCTTC.

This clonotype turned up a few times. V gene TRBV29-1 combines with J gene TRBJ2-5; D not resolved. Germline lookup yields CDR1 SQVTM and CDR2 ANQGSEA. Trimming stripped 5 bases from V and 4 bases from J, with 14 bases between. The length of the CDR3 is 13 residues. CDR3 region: CSVQTVLGETQYF. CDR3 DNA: TGCAGCGTTCAGACTGTCTTAGGAGAGACCCAGTACTTC.

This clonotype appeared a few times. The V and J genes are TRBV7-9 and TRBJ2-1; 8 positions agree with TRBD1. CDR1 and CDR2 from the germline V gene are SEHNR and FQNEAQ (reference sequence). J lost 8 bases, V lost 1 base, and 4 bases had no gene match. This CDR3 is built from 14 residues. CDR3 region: CASSLGQGIDEQFF. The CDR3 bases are TGTGCCAGCAGCTTAGGACAGGGGATCGATGAGCAGTTCTTC.

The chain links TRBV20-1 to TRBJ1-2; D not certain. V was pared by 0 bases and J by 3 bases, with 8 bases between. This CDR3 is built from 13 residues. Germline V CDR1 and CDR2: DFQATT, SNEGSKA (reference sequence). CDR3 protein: CSAREGRDYGYTF. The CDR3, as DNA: TGCAGTGCTAGAGAAGGAAGGGACTATGGCTACACCTTC.

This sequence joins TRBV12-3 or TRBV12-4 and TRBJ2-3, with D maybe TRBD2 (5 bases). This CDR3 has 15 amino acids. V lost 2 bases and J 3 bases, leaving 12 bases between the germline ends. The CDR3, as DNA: TGTGCCAGCAGTTTATTGGGAGTTGCTACAGATACGCAGTATTTT. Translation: CASSLLGVATDTQYF.

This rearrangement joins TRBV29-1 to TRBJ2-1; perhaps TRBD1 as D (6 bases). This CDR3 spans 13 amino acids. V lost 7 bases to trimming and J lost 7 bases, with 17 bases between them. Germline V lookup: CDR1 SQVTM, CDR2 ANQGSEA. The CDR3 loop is CSASADRRNEQFF. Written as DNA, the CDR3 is TGCAGCGCAAGTGCCGACAGGAGGAATGAGCAGTTCTTC.

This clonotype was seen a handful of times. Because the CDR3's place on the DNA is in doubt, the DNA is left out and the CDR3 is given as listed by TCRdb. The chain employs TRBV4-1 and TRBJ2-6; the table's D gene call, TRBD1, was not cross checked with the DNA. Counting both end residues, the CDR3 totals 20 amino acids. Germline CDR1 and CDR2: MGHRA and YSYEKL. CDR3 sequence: CASSQEGDSSWGSGANVPTF.